The 21 T cell receptor beta chains below come from one sample, sequenced in a study of tumour-infiltrating T cells in Burkitt lymphoma. Clones were sequenced by immunoSEQ multiplex PCR, and TCRdb holds only the in-frame ones, with some missing. The sample contains 13,000 or so clones, over 75% of which appear only once. The sequencing input was tumor tissue. These receptors all come from a human donor with diffuse large B-cell lymphoma.

The chain uses TRBV10-3 and TRBJ1-5; 9 bases match TRBD1. Germline CDR1 reads ENHRY; CDR2 reads SYGVKD. V was pared by 10 bases and J by 1 base, with 8 bases of the junction left unmatched. The CDR3 loop spans 15 amino acids. In nucleotides, the CDR3 is TGTGCCACCAGGACAGGGGTGGGAAGCAATCAGCCCCAGCATTTT. Its translation is CATRTGVGSNQPQHF.

This chain connects TRBV13 to TRBJ1-1, with D unclear. The V end lost 7 bases, the J end lost 5 bases, and 14 bases lay between the germline ends. This CDR3 has 13 amino acids. The germline V gene has CDR1 PRHDT and CDR2 FYEKMQ (reference sequence). The CDR3 reads CASTPEGRTEAFF. CDR3 nucleotide sequence: TGTGCCAGCACCCCAGAAGGGCGTACTGAAGCTTTCTTT.

This clone occurred a few times. V and J are TRBV6-5 and TRBJ1-6, with D uncertain. CDR1 is MNHEY, CDR2 SVGAGI, per germline. The CDR3 sequence is 12 residues long. V was trimmed by 2 bases and J by 6 bases, leaving 2 bases between them. CDR3 in amino acids: CASSYVNSPLHF. The CDR3 DNA is TGTGCCAGCAGTTACGTTAATTCACCCCTCCACTTT.

In the case of this clone: The same CDR3 also results from other DNA sequences found in this sample. V and J are TRBV9 and TRBJ2-2; D possibly corresponds to TRBD1 (5 bases). Trimming left V 8 bases short and J 6 bases short, with 11 bases between. The germline V gene encodes CDR1 SGDLS and CDR2 YYNGEE. The CDR3 extends over 12 amino acids. The chain's CDR3 is CASLGPAGELFF. The CDR3 nucleotides read TGTGCCAGTTTGGGGCCGGCCGGGGAGCTGTTTTTT.

The gene calls are TRBV7-2 and TRBJ2-1; TRBD1 aligns across 9 bases. Germline CDR1 and CDR2: SGHTA and FQGNSA. CDR3 length equals 16 residues. The J segment lost 5 bases and the V segment lost 2 bases, leaving 7 bases of the junction unmatched. As DNA, the CDR3 is TGTGCCAGCAGCTTAACAGGGGGCGCGGGGAACAATGAGCAGTTCTTC. This encodes CASSLTGGAGNNEQFF.

V gene TRBV9 combines with J gene TRBJ1-4, with 8 bases aligning to TRBD1. CDR1 and CDR2 (germline): SGDLS, YYNGEE. Trimming took 4 bases from V and 4 from J; bases not matched to a gene: 18. This CDR3 region has 19 residues. CDR3: CASSPYSTGDILFNEKLFF. The DNA for the CDR3 is TGTGCCAGCAGCCCCTATTCGACAGGGGACATCCTCTTTAATGAAAAACTGTTTTTT.

In nucleotides, the CDR3 is TGTGCCAGCAGCTTAGGGAGAAATCAGCCCCAGCATTTT. It encodes CASSLGRNQPQHF. V and J are TRBV7-9 and TRBJ1-5, with D hard to call. Trimming took 1 base from V and 4 from J, leaving 5 bases between them. The CDR3 extends over 13 amino acids. Germline loops: CDR1 SEHNR, CDR2 FQNEAQ (reference sequence).

V and J are TRBV7-2 and TRBJ2-3; D gene unclear. V lost 0 bases, J lost 3 bases, and 7 bases lay in between. The CDR3 sequence is 14 residues long. Germline V gene lookup returns CDR1 SGHTA and CDR2 FQGNSA. The CDR3 DNA follows: TGTGCCAGCAGCTTAGCGTACGGGACAGATACGCAGTATTTT. This translates into CASSLAYGTDTQYF.

The V call is TRBV19, the J call TRBJ1-1; 9 positions agree with TRBD1. CDR3 length equals 14 residues. Germline values: CDR1 LNHDA, CDR2 SQIVND (reference sequence). V trimming: 6 bases; J trimming: 1 base; junction bases outside the gene matches: 3. CDR3 sequence reads: CASRQGATNTEAFF. Written as DNA, the CDR3 is TGTGCCAGTAGACAGGGGGCAACGAACACTGAAGCTTTCTTT.

The gene calls are TRBV4-2 and TRBJ1-1; possibly TRBD1 for D (5 bases). Germline V lookup: CDR1 LGHNA, CDR2 YNFKEQ. V was pared by 0 bases and J by 1 base, with 12 bases between. The CDR3 has 16 residues. In DNA, the CDR3 is TGTGCCAGCAGCCAAGACTTGAACAGGCCGAACACTGAAGCTTTCTTT. This encodes CASSQDLNRPNTEAFF.

The CDR3 DNA reads as TGTGCCAGCAGCTCCGGATCGGGCAATCAGCCCCAGCATTTT. Protein sequence: CASSSGSGNQPQHF. V gene TRBV11-2 combines with J gene TRBJ1-5; no reliable D call. V lost 4 bases to trimming and J lost 2 bases, with 9 bases between them. CDR3 length: 14 residues. The germline CDR1 and CDR2 sequences are SGHAT and FQNNGV.

A word on this clone: One end of the junction varies from germline; a read error may be responsible. The sample carries other DNA sequences with the same CDR3. The V gene is TRBV27, the J gene TRBJ2-7; the D is unclear. The V gene's germline CDR1 is MNHEY and CDR2 SMNVEV (reference sequence). The CDR3 sequence is 12 residues long. The CDR3 loop reads CASSFYGYEQYF. The DNA for the CDR3 is TGCGCCAGCAGTTTTTACGGGTACGAGCAGTACTTC.

The V call is TRBV15, the J call TRBJ2-3; 7 bases fit TRBD1. The junction had 3 bases not matched to a gene; V was cut back by 1 base and J by 2 bases. CDR3 length: 15 amino acids. The V gene's germline CDR1 is LNHNV and CDR2 YYDKDF (reference sequence). CDR3 region: CATSRVGQPTDTQYF. CDR3 nucleotide sequence: TGTGCCACCAGCAGAGTGGGACAGCCCACAGATACGCAGTATTTT. Looking up the rest from reference TRBV15 and TRBJ2-3 gives the full variable domain: DAMVIQNPRYQVTQFGKPVTLSCSQTLNHNVMYWYQQKSSQAPKLLFHYYDKDFNNEADTPDNFQSRRPNTSFCFLDIRSPGLGDTAMYLCATSRVGQPTDTQYFGPGTRLTVL.

This sequence joins TRBV6-4 and TRBJ2-1, with D possibly being TRBD2 (6 bases). V lost 3 bases and J lost 6, with 12 bases in between. The length of the CDR3 is 14 residues. CDR1 MRHNA and CDR2 SNTAGT come from the germline V gene. CDR3 region: CASSEAGLFNEQFF. Here the CDR3 DNA reads TGTGCCAGCAGTGAGGCTGGACTATTCAATGAGCAGTTCTTC.

A few counts support this clone. The chain couples TRBV5-1 to TRBJ1-5, with D tentatively TRBD1 (5 bases). CDR1 is SGHRS, CDR2 YFSETQ, per germline. V was shortened by 1 base and J by 4 bases, with 9 bases between the two germline ends. This CDR3 has 14 residues. The CDR3 here is CASSLWAGNQPQHF. CDR3 DNA: TGCGCCAGCAGCTTGTGGGCAGGGAATCAGCCCCAGCATTTT.

The V and J genes are TRBV10-1 and TRBJ2-1; no clear D. V lost 4 bases, J lost 12 bases, and 19 bases lay in between. CDR1 and CDR2 from the germline V gene are WNHNN and SYGVQD (reference sequence). The CDR3 loop spans 14 amino acids. CDR3: CASSASSGPLMQFF. The DNA of the CDR3 is TGCGCCAGCAGTGCAAGTTCTGGGCCTCTCATGCAGTTCTTC.

This sequence joins TRBV29-1 and TRBJ1-2, with D maybe TRBD1 (6 bases). This CDR3 is built from 13 residues. V lost 5 bases and J 1 base, leaving 11 bases between the germline ends. Germline V gene sequence: CDR1 SQVTM, CDR2 ANQGSEA. This chain's CDR3 is CSVPGQHNYGYTF. The DNA for the CDR3 is TGCAGCGTTCCGGGACAACATAACTATGGCTACACCTTC.

The chain joins TRBV6-5 to TRBJ2-7; 8 nucleotides line up with TRBD2. Germline CDR1 is MNHEY and CDR2 is SVGAGI. The CDR3 has 12 amino acids. J gave up 6 bases and V 6 bases, and 4 bases lay outside the gene matches. The CDR3: CASRRGGAEQYF. In nucleotides, the CDR3 is TGTGCCAGCAGACGGGGGGGAGCCGAGCAGTACTTC.

The rearrangement uses TRBV5-1 and TRBJ1-1; D is perhaps TRBD1 (6 bases). Germline loops: CDR1 SGHRS, CDR2 YFSETQ. Between the trimmed V and J ends, which lost 4 bases and 1 base, there was a span of 8 bases. This CDR3 has 13 residues. CDR3 DNA sequence: TGCGCCAGCAGCCCGGGACAGAACACTGAAGCTTTCTTT. Its translation is CASSPGQNTEAFF.

In this sample, this clone turned up a few times. The gene calls are TRBV5-1 and TRBJ2-1, with a possible D match to TRBD2 (5 bases). The CDR3 has 12 amino acids. Germline loops: CDR1 SGHRS, CDR2 YFSETQ. Trimming removed 7 bases at V and 4 bases at J, with 9 bases between. The DNA for the CDR3 is TGCGCCAGCGGCCGGGATTACAATGAGCAGTTCTTC. Its translation: CASGRDYNEQFF.

With regard to this clone: The same CDR3 is also encoded by other DNA sequences in this sample. The V and J genes are TRBV7-9 and TRBJ1-1; no firm D call. V was shortened by 3 bases and J by 1 base, with 9 bases between the two germline ends. The V gene's germline CDR1 is SEHNR and CDR2 FQNEAQ (reference sequence). The CDR3 is made up of 14 amino acids. The CDR3 DNA reads as TGTGCCAGCAGCTTCCAGACTCCGAACACTGAAGCTTTCTTT. Its protein is CASSFQTPNTEAFF.